The 30 T cell receptor beta chains given below trace back to one sample, sequenced in a study of T cell changes during pregnancy in multiple sclerosis. Generated by immunoSEQ multiplex PCR, the TCRdb table keeps only in-frame clones and is missing some. Here the sample spans tens of thousands of clones, around 94% being singletons. Specimen: CD4+ T cells from peripheral blood mononuclear cells, collected before pregnancy. The receptors were sampled from a female donor with multiple sclerosis, enrolled in a pregnancy study.

The chain recombines TRBV5-1 with TRBJ2-2, with D tentatively TRBD2 (5 bases). The CDR3 has 14 residues. V was clipped by 2 bases and J by 1 base, with 6 bases between them. Looked up from germline, CDR1 is SGHRS and CDR2 is YFSETQ. The chain's CDR3 is CASSLGLNTGELFF. Written as DNA, the CDR3 is TGCGCCAGCAGCTTAGGACTGAACACCGGGGAGCTGTTTTTT.

The chain couples TRBV5-1 to TRBJ2-1; 10 bases map to TRBD2. This CDR3 spans 15 amino acids. Trimming removed 4 bases from V and 9 bases from J; junction bases left unmatched: 10. The germline gives CDR1 SGHRS, CDR2 YFSETQ. This CDR3 is CASSVRVAGGGEQFF. Written as DNA, the CDR3 is TGCGCCAGCAGCGTGAGGGTAGCGGGAGGTGGTGAGCAGTTCTTC.

The J gene is TRBJ2-5, the V gene TRBV7-3, with 7 bases lining up with TRBD2. Germline V gives CDR1 SGHTA, CDR2 FQGTGA. This CDR3 contains 13 residues. The V and J ends lost 4 bases and 5 bases, in that order; junction bases with no gene match: 4. CDR3 in amino acids: CASSYRGGETQYF. CDR3 nucleotides: TGTGCCAGCAGCTATAGGGGAGGGGAGACCCAGTACTTC.

V and J are TRBV28 and TRBJ2-1; 15 nucleotides line up with TRBD2. The CDR3 extends over 17 amino acids. Germline values: CDR1 MDHEN, CDR2 SYDVKM. Trimming took 3 bases from V and 4 from J; bases not matched to a gene: 4. The CDR3 DNA sequence: TGTGCCAGCAGTTTCAGGACTAGCGGGAGGGAATACAATGAGCAGTTCTTC. Residues: CASSFRTSGREYNEQFF.

This clone was recorded only once. The genes are TRBV14 and TRBJ2-2, with 9 positions matching TRBD1. Germline trimming cut 0 bases from V and 6 bases from J; bases unmatched to any gene: 8. CDR1 SGHDN and CDR2 FVKESK come from the germline V gene. The CDR3 contains 17 residues. CDR3 loop: CASSQERGTGIAGELFF. Here the CDR3 DNA reads TGTGCCAGCAGCCAAGAACGTGGGACAGGGATTGCCGGGGAGCTGTTTTTT.

The chain combines TRBV19 with TRBJ1-2; a possible D gene is TRBD1 (6 bases). Germline V CDR1 and CDR2: LNHDA, SQIVND (reference sequence). The CDR3 is 15 residues long. Trimming removed 7 bases at V and 2 bases at J, with 17 bases between. CDR3 residues: CASKARTDRNYGYTF. DNA for the CDR3: TGTGCCAGTAAGGCCCGGACAGATCGAAACTATGGCTACACCTTC.

This chain connects TRBV21-1 to TRBJ1-2. TRBV21-1 is given as a pseudogene. The CDR3 consists of 12 residues. CDR3 in amino acids: CASSERENGYTF. The CDR3 DNA reads TGTGCCAGCTCGGAGAGGGAGAATGGCTACACCTTC.

With respect to this clone: Different DNA sequences within this sample yield the same CDR3. The V gene is TRBV7-9, the J gene TRBJ1-1; D is unresolved. V lost 2 bases to trimming and J lost 3 bases, with 7 bases between them. The CDR3 is 13 amino acids. Germline V CDR1 and CDR2: SEHNR, FQNEAQ (reference sequence). The CDR3 is CASSLLSDTEAFF. CDR3 bases: TGTGCCAGCAGCTTATTATCGGACACTGAAGCTTTCTTT.

This clone was seen a single time. The chain combines TRBV28 with TRBJ1-4; TRBD1 is a possible D gene (5 bases). CDR1 and CDR2 (germline): MDHEN, SYDVKM. The V end lost 5 bases, the J end lost 8 bases, and 15 bases lay between the germline ends. The CDR3 runs 14 residues. The CDR3 spells CASSKGAGGEKLFF. The CDR3 DNA reads as TGTGCCAGCAGTAAAGGGGCGGGGGGGGAAAAACTGTTTTTT.

V is TRBV5-5 and J is TRBJ1-6; a weak D match, TRBD1 (6 bases). CDR3 length equals 15 residues. V was trimmed by 0 bases and J by 10 bases, leaving 14 bases between them. The germline CDR1 and CDR2 sequences are SGHKS and YYEKEE (reference sequence). CDR3 in amino acids: CASSLAGTLASPLHF. As DNA, the CDR3 is TGTGCCAGCAGCTTGGCCGGGACACTAGCGTCACCCCTCCACTTT.

The rearrangement links TRBV14 to TRBJ2-5, with 13 bases fitting TRBD2. CDR1 is SGHDN and CDR2 is FVKESK in the germline V gene. V lost 0 bases, J lost 5 bases, and 9 bases stayed unmatched. CDR3 length equals 18 residues. The CDR3 region is CASSQDLLAGGGGETQYF. The CDR3, as DNA: TGTGCCAGCAGCCAAGATCTACTAGCGGGAGGGGGAGGCGAGACCCAGTACTTC.

This chain joins TRBV7-3 and TRBJ1-2, with a weak D call TRBD1 (5 bases). Germline CDR1 and CDR2: SGHTA and FQGTGA. This CDR3 spans 14 amino acids. V shed 0 bases and J shed 2 bases, with 7 bases lying between them. The CDR3 loop reads CASSLTSGNYGYTF. CDR3 DNA: TGTGCCAGCAGCTTAACGTCAGGGAACTATGGCTACACCTTC.

The CDR3 reads CATRRGDGYGYTF. For the CDR3, the DNA is TGTGCCACCCGCAGGGGCGATGGGTATGGCTACACCTTC. The chain employs TRBV27 and TRBJ1-2; tentatively, D is TRBD1 (6 bases). The CDR3 sequence is 13 residues long. From germline, CDR1 is MNHEY and CDR2 SMNVEV (reference sequence). Trimming cost V 10 bases and J 5 bases, with 17 bases left between them.

This clone was seen only once. This chain joins TRBV30 and TRBJ2-7; no definite D call. Per germline, CDR1 GTSNPN and CDR2 SVGIG (reference sequence). The CDR3 is 17 amino acids. The V end was cut by 0 bases, the J end by 3 bases, with 21 bases between. CDR3 sequence reads: CAWSVLRTSGHHYEQYF. DNA for the CDR3: TGTGCCTGGAGTGTACTACGTACGTCCGGCCACCACTACGAGCAGTACTTC.

This sequence joins TRBV29-1 and TRBJ2-7, with 9 bases aligning to TRBD1. Germline V lookup: CDR1 SQVTM, CDR2 ANQGSEA. This CDR3 comprises 13 residues. V gave up 4 bases and J gave up 6 bases; unmatched junction bases: 7. The CDR3 DNA follows: TGCAGCGTTGCCCAGGACAGGGGTCGCGAGCAGTACTTC. Amino acid sequence: CSVAQDRGREQYF.

The chain uses TRBV18 and TRBJ1-3; 10 bases fit TRBD1. Germline-derived CDR1 and CDR2 are KGHSH and LQKENI. The CDR3 covers 14 residues. The V and J ends lost 8 bases and 4 bases, in that order; junction bases with no gene match: 5. CDR3 DNA: TGTGCCAGCAAGACAGGGGGCACGGGAAACACCATATATTTT. Its translation is CASKTGGTGNTIYF.

This CDR3 is CASRPLDRRSHTEAFF. CDR3 bases: TGTGCCAGCAGGCCTTTGGACAGGAGGTCTCACACTGAAGCTTTCTTT. The gene calls are TRBV28 and TRBJ1-1, with 7 bases identical to TRBD1. This CDR3 has 16 amino acids. Trimming cost V 6 bases and J 3 bases; bases outside gene matches: 13. CDR1 MDHEN and CDR2 SYDVKM come from the germline V gene.

Regarding this clone: This specimen includes other DNA sequences encoding the same CDR3. The genes are TRBV7-2 and TRBJ1-2; D remains unclear. V was shortened by 1 base and J by 3 bases, with 6 bases between the two germline ends. The CDR3 consists of 13 residues. Germline V gives CDR1 SGHTA, CDR2 FQGNSA. The CDR3 DNA sequence: TGTGCCAGCAGCTTAGACCGGGACTATGGCTACACCTTC. Translated, it gives CASSLDRDYGYTF.

This clone has only one observation. The V and J genes are TRBV6-1 and TRBJ2-1, with D perhaps TRBD2 (5 bases). The CDR3 contains 13 residues. Trimming removed 10 bases at V and 4 bases at J, with 14 bases between. Germline lookup yields CDR1 MNHNS and CDR2 SASEGT. DNA for the CDR3: TGTGCCACTAGCCCCTACCTATACAATGAGCAGTTCTTC. This translates into CATSPYLYNEQFF.

This clone was seen more than once but under ten times. The rearrangement links TRBV29-1 to TRBJ1-1; perhaps TRBD1 as D (6 bases). This CDR3 region has 12 residues. Germline V lookup: CDR1 SQVTM, CDR2 ANQGSEA. The V end was cut by 3 bases, the J end by 5 bases, with 10 bases between. DNA of the CDR3: TGCAGCGTTGAGGGGGCGAGTACTGAAGCTTTCTTT. Protein: CSVEGASTEAFF.

V is TRBV27 and J is TRBJ2-7; D is possibly TRBD2 (6 bases). CDR3 length: 13 residues. Germline CDR1 reads MNHEY; CDR2 reads SMNVEV (reference sequence). Deletions cut 3 bases from V and 3 bases from J, with 9 bases between. The CDR3: CASSFSGVYEQYF. The DNA for the CDR3 is TGTGCCAGCAGTTTTTCGGGGGTCTACGAGCAGTACTTC.

The chain has TRBV7-2 and TRBJ1-1; 7 nucleotides agree with TRBD1. Germline CDR1 reads SGHTA; CDR2 reads FQGNSA. V was clipped by 5 bases and J by 4 bases; unmatched bases: 10. The CDR3 is 15 residues long. The CDR3 nucleotides read TGTGCCAGCAGCGTATCGACAGGGTCGGGCACTGAAGCTTTCTTT. Translated, it gives CASSVSTGSGTEAFF.

The gene calls are TRBV7-2 and TRBJ1-1, with 8 nucleotides matching TRBD1. V lost 7 bases and J lost 10; bases outside the gene matches: 11. The CDR3 consists of 13 residues. CDR1 and CDR2 (germline): SGHTA, FQGNSA. CDR3 in DNA: TGTGCCAGCACCTTGACTCAGGGGGCTCTAGCTTTCTTT. Translating it yields CASTLTQGALAFF.

The V call is TRBV28, the J call TRBJ1-3; D is ambiguous. The CDR3 is 15 amino acids. Deletions cut 5 bases from V and 0 bases from J, with 11 bases between. Looked up from germline, CDR1 is MDHEN and CDR2 is SYDVKM. In nucleotides, the CDR3 is TGTGCCAGCAGTCTCTTGGGGAGCTCTGGAAACACCATATATTTT. This gives the protein CASSLLGSSGNTIYF.

V usage is TRBV6-4 and J usage is TRBJ2-1, with 7 bases identical to TRBD2. V was pared by 4 bases and J by 0 bases, with 6 bases of the junction left unmatched. Germline assignment: CDR1 MRHNA and CDR2 SNTAGT. CDR3 length equals 16 residues. DNA of the CDR3: TGTGCCAGCAGTGTTCTGGGCGGGGGCTCCTACAATGAGCAGTTCTTC. Its translation: CASSVLGGGSYNEQFF.

The chain joins TRBV6-5 to TRBJ2-7; 10 nucleotides match TRBD1. The germline CDR1 and CDR2 sequences are MNHEY and SVGAGI. The CDR3 has 14 residues. Germline trimming cut 2 bases from V and 5 bases from J; bases unmatched to any gene: 3. The CDR3 sequence is CASSYGTGDDEQYF. Written as DNA, the CDR3 is TGTGCCAGCAGTTACGGGACAGGGGACGACGAGCAGTACTTC.

The chain combines TRBV5-1 with TRBJ1-1; 10 bases are a match to TRBD1. The CDR3 totals 19 residues. Germline V gene sequence: CDR1 SGHRS, CDR2 YFSETQ. Trimming at V came to 4 bases and at J to 2 bases, leaving 17 bases not matched to a gene. The CDR3 bases are TGCGCCAGCAGCAAAGGCACCGGGACAGGGGTTCTGAGAAACACTGAAGCTTTCTTT. The encoded protein is CASSKGTGTGVLRNTEAFF.

The rearrangement joins TRBV28 to TRBJ2-6; D uncertain. The CDR3 covers 15 residues. V gave up 2 bases and J gave up 1 base, with 6 bases separating them. CDR1 is MDHEN, CDR2 SYDVKM, per germline. CDR3 sequence: CASSLGQSGANVLTF. The DNA for the CDR3 is TGTGCCAGCAGTTTAGGGCAATCTGGGGCCAACGTCCTGACTTTC.

This chain connects TRBV7-3 to TRBJ1-1; TRBD1 might be the D (6 bases). The CDR3 has 12 amino acids. CDR1 is SGHTA, CDR2 FQGTGA, per germline. Trimming took off 2 bases at V and 7 bases at J, with 8 bases between the two ends. Here the CDR3 reads CASSLQGSEAFF. In DNA, the CDR3 is TGTGCCAGCAGCTTACAGGGGAGTGAAGCTTTCTTT.

The chain employs TRBV6-5 and TRBJ2-2, with no clear D. CDR3 size: 14 residues. Germline loops: CDR1 MNHEY, CDR2 SVGAGI. V lost 1 base, J lost 1 base, and 4 bases lay in between. CDR3 coding DNA: TGTGCCAGCAGTTACTTCGGGAACACCGGGGAGCTGTTTTTT. Amino acid sequence: CASSYFGNTGELFF.